The rows below give T cell receptor beta chains drawn from one sample of a study of blood T cell repertoires in COVID-19. Some clones are missing from TCRdb's copy, which holds only in-frame ones; the method was immunoSEQ multiplex PCR. Among around 260,000 clones listed, about nine tenths were seen once. Sample: peripheral blood. These receptors were taken from a woman between 25 and 40 years old with COVID-19, enrolled during active disease. The conserved cysteine and the conserved F or W are not part of the CDR3 here. Each record gives: J gene, V gene, D gene, CDR3 protein. A D gene is named only where the DNA matches it firmly.

TRBJ1-1	TRBV2	-	ASSDRGAADNTEAF
TRBJ2-3	TRBV9	TRBD2	ASSIGLAGVTDTQY
TRBJ2-1	TRBV7-3	TRBD1	ASSLDRGLYNEQF
TRBJ2-1	TRBV27	-	ASSPSRGLYNEQF
TRBJ1-2	TRBV7-2	-	ASSLAQGNRGYT
TRBJ1-1	TRBV2	-	ASSQNTGLWNTEAF
TRBJ2-2	TRBV9	-	ASSVGVATGELF
TRBJ1-1	TRBV24-1	TRBD1	ATSDVDQTGKTEAF
TRBJ1-1	TRBV27	TRBD1	ASSRGQGPYSTEAF
TRBJ2-1	TRBV14	TRBD2	ASSSKGTRVYEQF
TRBJ2-1	TRBV6-6	TRBD2	ASSYSARELTNEQF
TRBJ1-4	TRBV30	TRBD1	AWSGQGLNEKLF
TRBJ1-1	TRBV4-2	-	ASSQLPDWNTEAF
TRBJ2-1	TRBV24-1	-	ATSDPYNEQF
TRBJ2-7	TRBV23-1	TRBD1	ASSPGQEREDEQY
TRBJ1-1	TRBV6-1	-	ASSEDRETEAF
TRBJ1-5	TRBV6-5	-	ATVMRSNQPQH
TRBJ1-4	TRBV6-5	TRBD1	ASRVDRVTNEKLF
TRBJ2-1	TRBV9	TRBD2	ASSAVAGATGEQF
TRBJ1-1	TRBV14	-	ASRDSNTEAF
TRBJ2-7	TRBV7-9	TRBD2	ASSSNYILAGGTDEQY
TRBJ2-1	TRBV11-2	TRBD2	ASSRSTSGSFEQF
TRBJ1-2	TRBV6-5	-	ASRFKGVSEGYT
TRBJ1-3	TRBV29-1	TRBD1	SASSTGGGNTIY
TRBJ2-2	TRBV30	-	AWRSVGAGELF
TRBJ2-7	TRBV19	-	ASRPWGASYEQY
TRBJ1-2	TRBV28	-	ASSSRAPDGYT
TRBJ2-7	TRBV18	TRBD1	ASSPPGQGATSSYEQY
TRBJ1-5	TRBV4-1	TRBD1	ASSPGQGSNQPQH
TRBJ2-7	TRBV27	TRBD2	ASRPGLAGGLRGQY
TRBJ1-4	TRBV14	-	ASSQGPERLF
TRBJ1-4	TRBV6-5	TRBD1	ASKENRGANEKLF
TRBJ1-1	TRBV4-1	TRBD1	ASSQGTGAMNTEAF
TRBJ2-7	TRBV2	-	ASSYSFEDGEQY
TRBJ2-3	TRBV15	TRBD1	ATSRALGTGTDTQY
TRBJ2-3	TRBV18	-	ASSLFAETDTQY
TRBJ2-6	TRBV20-1	-	SASVSSGANVLT
TRBJ1-1	TRBV2	-	ASSAQVQGNTEAF
TRBJ1-6	TRBV21-1	-	ASTGHPDNSPLH
TRBJ2-5	TRBV11-3	TRBD2	ASSQGAGGETQY
TRBJ2-3	TRBV7-8	TRBD1	ASSRTGWTDTQY